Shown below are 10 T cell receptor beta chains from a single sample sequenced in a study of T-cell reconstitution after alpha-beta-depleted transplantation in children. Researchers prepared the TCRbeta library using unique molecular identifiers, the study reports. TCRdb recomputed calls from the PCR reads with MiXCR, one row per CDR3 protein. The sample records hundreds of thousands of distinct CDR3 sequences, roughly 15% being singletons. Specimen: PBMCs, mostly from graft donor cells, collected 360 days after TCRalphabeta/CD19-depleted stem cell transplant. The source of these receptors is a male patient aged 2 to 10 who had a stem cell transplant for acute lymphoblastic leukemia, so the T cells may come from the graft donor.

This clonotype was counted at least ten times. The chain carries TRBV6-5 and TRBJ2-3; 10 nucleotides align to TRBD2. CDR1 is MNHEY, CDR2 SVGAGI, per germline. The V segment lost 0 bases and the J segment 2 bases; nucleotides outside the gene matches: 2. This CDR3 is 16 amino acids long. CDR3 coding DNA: TGTGCCAGCAGTTACTCCCTAGCGGGAGTCACAGATACGCAGTATTTT. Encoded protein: CASSYSLAGVTDTQYF.

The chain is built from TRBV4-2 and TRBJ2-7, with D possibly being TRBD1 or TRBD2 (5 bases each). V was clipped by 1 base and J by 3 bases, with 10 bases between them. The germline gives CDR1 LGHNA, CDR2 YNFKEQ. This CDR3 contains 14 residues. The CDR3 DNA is TGTGCCAGCAGCCAAGTGGGACGGCGCTACGAGCAGTACTTC. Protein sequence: CASSQVGRRYEQYF.

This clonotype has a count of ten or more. The CDR3, as DNA: TGCGCCAGCAGCTTTCCGGCAGCTAGCACAGATACGCAGTATTTT. Its translation: CASSFPAASTDTQYF. The V gene is TRBV5-1, the J gene TRBJ2-3; D uncertain. The CDR3 sequence is 15 residues long. Germline lookup yields CDR1 SGHRS and CDR2 YFSETQ. The V end was cut by 2 bases, the J end by 0 bases, with 10 bases between.

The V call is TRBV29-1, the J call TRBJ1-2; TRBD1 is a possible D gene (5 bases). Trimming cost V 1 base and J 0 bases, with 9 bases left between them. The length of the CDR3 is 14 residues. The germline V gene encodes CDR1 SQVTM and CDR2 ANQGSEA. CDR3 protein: CSVEVTGPNYGYTF. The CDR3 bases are TGCAGCGTTGAAGTTACGGGGCCTAACTATGGCTACACCTTC.

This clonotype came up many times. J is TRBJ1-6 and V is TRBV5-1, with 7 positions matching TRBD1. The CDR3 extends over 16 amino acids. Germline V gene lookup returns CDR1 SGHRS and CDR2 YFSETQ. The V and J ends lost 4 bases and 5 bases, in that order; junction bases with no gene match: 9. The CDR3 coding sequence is TGCGCCAGCAGCCAACAGGGGTTGGCCAATAATTCACCCCTCCACTTT. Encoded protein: CASSQQGLANNSPLHF.

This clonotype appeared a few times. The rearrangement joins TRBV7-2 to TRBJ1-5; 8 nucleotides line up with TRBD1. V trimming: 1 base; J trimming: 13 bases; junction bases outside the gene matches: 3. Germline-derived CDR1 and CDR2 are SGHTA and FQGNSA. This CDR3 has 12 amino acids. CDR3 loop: CASSLVDRAQHF. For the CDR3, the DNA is TGTGCCAGCAGCTTAGTGGACAGGGCTCAGCATTTT.

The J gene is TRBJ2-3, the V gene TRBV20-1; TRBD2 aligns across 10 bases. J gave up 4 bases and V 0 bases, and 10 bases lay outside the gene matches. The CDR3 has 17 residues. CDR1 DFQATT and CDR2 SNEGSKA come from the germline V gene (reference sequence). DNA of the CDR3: TGCAGTGCTAGAGATCTCTGGGAGCGGGGGGGCCCAGATACGCAGTATTTT. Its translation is CSARDLWERGGPDTQYF.

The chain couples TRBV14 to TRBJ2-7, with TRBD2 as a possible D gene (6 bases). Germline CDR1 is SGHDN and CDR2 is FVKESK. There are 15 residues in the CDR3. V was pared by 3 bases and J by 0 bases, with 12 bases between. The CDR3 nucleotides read TGTGCCAGCAGCCACAATGGGGGGAGCTCCTACGAGCAGTACTTC. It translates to CASSHNGGSSYEQYF.

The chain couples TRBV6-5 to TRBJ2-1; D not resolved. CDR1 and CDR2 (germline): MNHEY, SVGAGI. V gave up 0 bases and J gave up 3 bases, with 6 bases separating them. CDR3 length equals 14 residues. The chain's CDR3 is CASSYSGSYNEQFF. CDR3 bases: TGTGCCAGCAGTTACTCCGGCAGCTACAATGAGCAGTTCTTC.

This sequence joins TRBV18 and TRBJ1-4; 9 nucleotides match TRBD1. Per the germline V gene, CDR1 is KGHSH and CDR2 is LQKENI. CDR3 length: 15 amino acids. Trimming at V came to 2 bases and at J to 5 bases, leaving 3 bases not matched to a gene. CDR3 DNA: TGTGCCAGCTCACCAGCCGGGACAGGGAATGAAAAACTGTTTTTT. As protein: CASSPAGTGNEKLFF.